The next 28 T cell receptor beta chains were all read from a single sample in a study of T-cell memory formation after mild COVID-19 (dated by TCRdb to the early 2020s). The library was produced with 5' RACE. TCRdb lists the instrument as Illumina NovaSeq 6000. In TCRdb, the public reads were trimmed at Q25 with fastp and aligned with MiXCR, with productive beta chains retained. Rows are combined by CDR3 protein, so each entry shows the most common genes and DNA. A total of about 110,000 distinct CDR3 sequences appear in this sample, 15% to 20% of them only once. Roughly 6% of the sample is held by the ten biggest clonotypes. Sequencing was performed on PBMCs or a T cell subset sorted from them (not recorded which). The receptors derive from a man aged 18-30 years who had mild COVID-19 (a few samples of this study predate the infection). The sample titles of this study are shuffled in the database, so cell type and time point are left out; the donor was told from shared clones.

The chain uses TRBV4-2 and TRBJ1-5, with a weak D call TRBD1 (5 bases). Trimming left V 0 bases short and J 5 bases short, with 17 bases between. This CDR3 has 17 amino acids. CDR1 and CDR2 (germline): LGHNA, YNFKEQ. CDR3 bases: TGTGCCAGCAGCCAAGATCCCCTCCGGGACGGTTATCAGCCCCAGCATTTT. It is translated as CASSQDPLRDGYQPQHF.

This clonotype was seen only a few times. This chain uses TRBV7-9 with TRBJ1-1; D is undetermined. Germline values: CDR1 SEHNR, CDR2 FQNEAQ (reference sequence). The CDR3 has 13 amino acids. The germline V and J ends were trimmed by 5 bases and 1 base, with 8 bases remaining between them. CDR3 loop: CASSSRRNTEAFF. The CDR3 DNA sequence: TGTGCCAGCAGCAGCAGGAGGAACACTGAAGCTTTCTTT.

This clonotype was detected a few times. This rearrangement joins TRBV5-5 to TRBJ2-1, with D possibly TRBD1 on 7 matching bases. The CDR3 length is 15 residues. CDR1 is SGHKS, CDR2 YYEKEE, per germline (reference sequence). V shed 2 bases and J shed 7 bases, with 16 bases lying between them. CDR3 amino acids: CASSFQGGFSNEQFF. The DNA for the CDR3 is TGTGCCAGCAGCTTCCAGGGGGGTTTTAGTAATGAGCAGTTCTTC.

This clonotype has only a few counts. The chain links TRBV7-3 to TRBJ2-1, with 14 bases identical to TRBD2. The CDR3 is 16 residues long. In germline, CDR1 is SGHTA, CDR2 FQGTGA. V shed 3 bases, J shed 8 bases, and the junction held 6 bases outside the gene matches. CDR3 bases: TGTGCCAGCAGCTTCTGGACTAGCGGGGGGCAGGATGAGCAGTTCTTC. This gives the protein CASSFWTSGGQDEQFF.

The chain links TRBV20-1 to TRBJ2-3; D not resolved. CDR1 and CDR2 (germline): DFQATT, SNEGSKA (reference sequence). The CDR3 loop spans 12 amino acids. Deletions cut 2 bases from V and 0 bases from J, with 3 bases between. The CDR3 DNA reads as TGCAGTGCTAGACGTAGCACAGATACGCAGTATTTT. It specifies CSARRSTDTQYF.

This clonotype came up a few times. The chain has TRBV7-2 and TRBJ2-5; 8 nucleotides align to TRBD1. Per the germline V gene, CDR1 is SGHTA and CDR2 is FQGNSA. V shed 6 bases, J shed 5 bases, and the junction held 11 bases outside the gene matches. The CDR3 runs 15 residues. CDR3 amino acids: CASRDGQGRLETQYF. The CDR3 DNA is TGTGCCAGCAGGGACGGACAGGGCCGTTTGGAGACCCAGTACTTC.

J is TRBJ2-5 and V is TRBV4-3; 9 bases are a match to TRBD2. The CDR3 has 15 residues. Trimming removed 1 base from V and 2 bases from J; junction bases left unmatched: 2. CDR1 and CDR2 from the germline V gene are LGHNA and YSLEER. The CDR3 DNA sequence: TGCGCCAGCAGCCAAGGACTAGCGGATCAAGAGACCCAGTACTTC. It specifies CASSQGLADQETQYF.

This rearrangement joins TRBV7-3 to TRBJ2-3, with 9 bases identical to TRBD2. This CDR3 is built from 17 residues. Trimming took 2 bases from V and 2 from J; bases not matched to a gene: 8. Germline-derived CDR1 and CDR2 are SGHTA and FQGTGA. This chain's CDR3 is CASSLQGSGGFTDTQYF. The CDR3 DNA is TGTGCCAGCAGCTTACAGGGTAGCGGGGGATTCACAGATACGCAGTATTTT.

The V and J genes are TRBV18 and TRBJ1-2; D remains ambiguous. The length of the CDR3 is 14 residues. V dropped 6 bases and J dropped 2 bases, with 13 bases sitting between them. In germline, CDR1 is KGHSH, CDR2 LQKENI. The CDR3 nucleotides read TGTGCCAGCTCCCCCTCGGTGCAGAACTATGGCTACACCTTC. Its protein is CASSPSVQNYGYTF.

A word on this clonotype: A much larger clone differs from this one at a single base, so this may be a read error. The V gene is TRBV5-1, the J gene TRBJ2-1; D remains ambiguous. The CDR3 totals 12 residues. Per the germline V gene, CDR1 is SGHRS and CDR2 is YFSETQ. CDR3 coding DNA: TGCACCAGCAGCCCCGGATACAATGAGCAGTTCTTC. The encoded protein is CTSSPGYNEQFF.

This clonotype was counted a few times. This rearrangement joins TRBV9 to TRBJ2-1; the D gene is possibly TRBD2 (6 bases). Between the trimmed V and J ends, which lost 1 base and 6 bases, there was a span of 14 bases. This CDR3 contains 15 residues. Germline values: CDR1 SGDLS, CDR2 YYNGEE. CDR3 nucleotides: TGTGCCAGCAGCGTAACCCGGGACTTAATCAATGAGCAGTTCTTC. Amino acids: CASSVTRDLINEQFF.

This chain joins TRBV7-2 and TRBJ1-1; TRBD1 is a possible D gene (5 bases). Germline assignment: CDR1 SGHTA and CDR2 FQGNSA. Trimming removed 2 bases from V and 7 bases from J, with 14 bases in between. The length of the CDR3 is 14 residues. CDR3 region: CASSLQWAQGEAFF. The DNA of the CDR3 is TGTGCCAGCAGCTTACAATGGGCCCAGGGTGAAGCTTTCTTT.

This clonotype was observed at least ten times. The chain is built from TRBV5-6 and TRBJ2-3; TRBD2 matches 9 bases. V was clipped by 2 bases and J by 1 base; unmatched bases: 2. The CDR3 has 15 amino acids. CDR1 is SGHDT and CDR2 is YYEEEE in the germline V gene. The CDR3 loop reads CASSLAGGGTDTQYF. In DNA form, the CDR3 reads TGTGCCAGCAGCTTAGCGGGGGGCGGCACAGATACGCAGTATTTT.

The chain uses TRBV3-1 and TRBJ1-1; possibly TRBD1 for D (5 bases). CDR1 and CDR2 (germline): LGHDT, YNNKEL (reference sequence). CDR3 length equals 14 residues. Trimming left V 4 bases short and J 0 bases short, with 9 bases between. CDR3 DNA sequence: TGTGCCAGCAGCCCCGGGACGGTGAACACTGAAGCTTTCTTT. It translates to CASSPGTVNTEAFF.

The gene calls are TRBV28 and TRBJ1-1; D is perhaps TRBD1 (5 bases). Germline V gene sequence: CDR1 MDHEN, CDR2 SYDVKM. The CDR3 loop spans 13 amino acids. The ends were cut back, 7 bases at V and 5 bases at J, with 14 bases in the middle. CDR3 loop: CASKGRSRTEAFF. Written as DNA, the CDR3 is TGTGCCAGCAAGGGGAGGTCGAGGACTGAAGCTTTCTTT. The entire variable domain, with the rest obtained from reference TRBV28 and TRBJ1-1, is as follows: DVKVTQSSRYLVKRTGEKVFLECVQDMDHENMFWYRQDPGLGLRLIYFSYDVKMKEKGDIPEGYSVSREKKERFSLILESASTNQTSMYLCASKGRSRTEAFFGQGTRLTVV.

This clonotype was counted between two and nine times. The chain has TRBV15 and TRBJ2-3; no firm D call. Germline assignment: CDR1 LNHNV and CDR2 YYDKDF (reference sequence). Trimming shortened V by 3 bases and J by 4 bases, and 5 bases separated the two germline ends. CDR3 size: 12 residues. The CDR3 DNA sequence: TGTGCCACCAGCAGTGGGCCAGATACGCAGTATTTT. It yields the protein CATSSGPDTQYF.

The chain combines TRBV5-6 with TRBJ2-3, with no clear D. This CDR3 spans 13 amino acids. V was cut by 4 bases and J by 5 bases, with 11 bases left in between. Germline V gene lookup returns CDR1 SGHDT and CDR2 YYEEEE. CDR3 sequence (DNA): TGTGCCAGCAGCGAGAGACGAGAAGATACGCAGTATTTT. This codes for CASSERREDTQYF.

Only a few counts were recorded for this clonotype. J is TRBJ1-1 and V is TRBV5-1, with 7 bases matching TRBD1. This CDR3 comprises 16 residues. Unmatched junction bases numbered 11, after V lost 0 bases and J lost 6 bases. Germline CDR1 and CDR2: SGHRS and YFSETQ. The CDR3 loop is CASSLALTGWGAEAFF. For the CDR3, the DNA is TGCGCCAGCAGCTTGGCCCTGACAGGGTGGGGGGCTGAAGCTTTCTTT.

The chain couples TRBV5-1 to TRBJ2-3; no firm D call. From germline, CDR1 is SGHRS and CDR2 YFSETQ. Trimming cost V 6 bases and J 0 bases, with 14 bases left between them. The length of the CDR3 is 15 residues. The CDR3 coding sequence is TGCGCCAGCACCCTGGCCACGCTGAGCACAGATACGCAGTATTTT. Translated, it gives CASTLATLSTDTQYF. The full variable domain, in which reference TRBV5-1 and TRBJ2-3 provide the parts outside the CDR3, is KAGVTQTPRYLIKTRGQQVTLSCSPISGHRSVSWYQQTPGQGLQFLFEYFSETQRNKGNFPGRFSGRQFSNSRSEMNVSTLELGDSALYLCASTLATLSTDTQYFGPGTRLTVL.

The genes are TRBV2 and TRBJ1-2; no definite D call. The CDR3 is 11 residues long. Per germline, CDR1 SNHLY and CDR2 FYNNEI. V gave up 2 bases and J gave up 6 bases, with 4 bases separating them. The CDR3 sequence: CASSERDGYTF. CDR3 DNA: TGTGCCAGCAGTGAAAGGGATGGCTACACCTTC.

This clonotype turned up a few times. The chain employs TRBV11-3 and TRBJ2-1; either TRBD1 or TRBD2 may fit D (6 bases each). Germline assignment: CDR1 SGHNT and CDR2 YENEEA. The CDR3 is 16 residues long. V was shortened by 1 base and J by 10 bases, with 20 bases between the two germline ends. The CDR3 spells CASSLGEGGTGNEQFF. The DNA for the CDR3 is TGTGCCAGCAGCTTAGGCGAGGGGGGTACGGGGAACGAGCAGTTCTTC.

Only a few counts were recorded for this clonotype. The CDR3 nucleotides are TGTGCCAGCAGCCAACAGGGGCGAGAAGCTTTCTTT. Amino acids: CASSQQGREAFF. The chain links TRBV6-2 or TRBV6-3 to TRBJ1-1; 7 bases map to TRBD1. J was trimmed by 8 bases and V by 6 bases; bases with no gene match: 6. The germline CDR1 and CDR2 sequences are MNHEY and SVGEGT. The CDR3 totals 12 residues.

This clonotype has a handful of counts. The CDR3 protein is CASSSSISGANVLTF. In nucleotides, the CDR3 is TGTGCCAGCAGCTCGTCAATTAGTGGGGCCAACGTCCTGACTTTC. This sequence joins TRBV7-3 and TRBJ2-6; no clear D. This CDR3 comprises 15 residues. CDR1 SGHTA and CDR2 FQGTGA come from the germline V gene. The germline V and J ends were trimmed by 4 bases and 3 bases, with 10 bases remaining between them. Full variable domain (remainder filled in from reference TRBV7-3 and TRBJ2-6): GAGVSQTPSNKVTEKGKYVELRCDPISGHTALYWYRQSLGQGPEFLIYFQGTGAADDSGLPNDRFFAVRPEGSVSTLKIQRTERGDSAVYLCASSSSISGANVLTFGAGSRLTVL.

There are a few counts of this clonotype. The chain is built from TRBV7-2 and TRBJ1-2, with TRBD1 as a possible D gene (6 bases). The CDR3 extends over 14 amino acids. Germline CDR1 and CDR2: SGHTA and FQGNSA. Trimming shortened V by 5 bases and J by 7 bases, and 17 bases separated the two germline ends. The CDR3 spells CASSPGVGLLGYTF. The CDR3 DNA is TGTGCCAGCAGCCCAGGGGTAGGGCTGCTTGGCTACACCTTC.

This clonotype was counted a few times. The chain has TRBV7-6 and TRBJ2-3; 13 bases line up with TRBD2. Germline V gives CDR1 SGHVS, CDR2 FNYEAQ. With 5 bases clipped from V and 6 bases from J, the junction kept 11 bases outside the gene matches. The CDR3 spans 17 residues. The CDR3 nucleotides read TGTGCCAGCAGCCGGGGACTAGCGGGAACCCGGAAGGATACGCAGTATTTT. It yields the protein CASSRGLAGTRKDTQYF.

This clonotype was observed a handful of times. The CDR3 nucleotides read TGTGCCAGCAGGATACCCTTCCCGGGAGGCTACACCTTC. Protein sequence: CASRIPFPGGYTF. The rearrangement uses TRBV28 and TRBJ1-2, with D unresolved. The V end was cut by 6 bases, the J end by 8 bases, with 16 bases between. Germline assignment: CDR1 MDHEN and CDR2 SYDVKM. The CDR3 extends over 13 amino acids.

The CDR3 DNA reads TGTGCCAGCAGTCCCCGGCTAGGACTCACCTACGAGCAGTACGTC. Translating it yields CASSPRLGLTYEQYV. This chain connects TRBV27 to TRBJ2-7, with TRBD2 as a possible D gene (5 bases). V lost 5 bases and J lost 2, with 16 bases in between. Germline CDR1 MNHEY, CDR2 SMNVEV (reference sequence). This CDR3 comprises 15 residues.

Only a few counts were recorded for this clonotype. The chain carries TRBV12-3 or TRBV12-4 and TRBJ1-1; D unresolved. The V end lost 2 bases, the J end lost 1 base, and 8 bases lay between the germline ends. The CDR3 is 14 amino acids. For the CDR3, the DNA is TGTGCCAGCAGTTTAATGTCAGGGAACACTGAAGCTTTCTTT. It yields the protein CASSLMSGNTEAFF.